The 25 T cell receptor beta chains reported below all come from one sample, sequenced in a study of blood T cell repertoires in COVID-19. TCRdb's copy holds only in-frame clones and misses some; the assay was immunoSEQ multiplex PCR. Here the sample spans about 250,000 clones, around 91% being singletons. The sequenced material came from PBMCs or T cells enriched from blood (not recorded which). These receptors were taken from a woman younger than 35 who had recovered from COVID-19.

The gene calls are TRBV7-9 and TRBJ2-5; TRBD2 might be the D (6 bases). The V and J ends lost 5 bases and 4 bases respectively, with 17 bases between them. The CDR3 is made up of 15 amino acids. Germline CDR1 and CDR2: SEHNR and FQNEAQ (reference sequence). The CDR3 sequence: CASSQGLRRRETQYF. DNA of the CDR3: TGTGCCAGCAGCCAGGGACTCCGGAGGAGAGAGACCCAGTACTTC. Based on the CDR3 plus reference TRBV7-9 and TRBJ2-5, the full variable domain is DTGVSQNPRHKITKRGQNVTFRCDPISEHNRLYWYRQTLGQGPEFLTYFQNEAQLEKSRLLSDRFSAERPKGSFSTLEIQRTEQGDSAMYLCASSQGLRRRETQYFGPGTRLLVL.

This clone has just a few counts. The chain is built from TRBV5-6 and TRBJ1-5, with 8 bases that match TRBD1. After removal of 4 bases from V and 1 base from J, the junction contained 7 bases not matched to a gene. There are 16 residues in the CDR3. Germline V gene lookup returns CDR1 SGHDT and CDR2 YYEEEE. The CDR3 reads CASSTLTGGSNQPQHF. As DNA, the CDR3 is TGTGCCAGCAGCACCCTTACAGGGGGAAGCAATCAGCCCCAGCATTTT.

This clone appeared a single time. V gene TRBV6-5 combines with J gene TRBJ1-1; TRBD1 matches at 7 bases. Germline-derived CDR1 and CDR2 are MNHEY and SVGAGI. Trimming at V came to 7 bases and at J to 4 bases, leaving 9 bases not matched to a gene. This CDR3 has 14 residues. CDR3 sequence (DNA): TGTGCCAGCATTAACAGGGGCGAGAGCACTGAAGCTTTCTTT. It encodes CASINRGESTEAFF.

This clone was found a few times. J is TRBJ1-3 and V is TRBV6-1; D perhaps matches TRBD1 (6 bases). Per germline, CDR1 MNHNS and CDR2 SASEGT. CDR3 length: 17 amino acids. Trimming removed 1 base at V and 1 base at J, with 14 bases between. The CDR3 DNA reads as TGTGCCAGCAGTGAAGGTCTGGCAGGGGAGTCTGGAAACACCATATATTTT. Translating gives CASSEGLAGESGNTIYF.

CDR3 nucleotide sequence: TGTGCCAGCAGCCCCGGGACTGAGGGGAATCAGCCCCAGCATTTT. Translating it yields CASSPGTEGNQPQHF. The chain joins TRBV9 to TRBJ1-5, with a possible D match to TRBD1 (5 bases). Germline V gene data show CDR1 as SGDLS and CDR2 as YYNGEE. The length of the CDR3 is 15 residues. V was pared by 4 bases and J by 4 bases, with 15 bases between.

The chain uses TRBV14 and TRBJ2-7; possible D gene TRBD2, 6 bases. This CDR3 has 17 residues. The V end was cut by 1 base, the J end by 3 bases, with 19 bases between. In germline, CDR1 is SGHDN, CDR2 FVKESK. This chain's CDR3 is CASSQGVWGTDLYEQYF. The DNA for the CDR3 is TGTGCCAGCAGCCAAGGGGTCTGGGGGACTGACCTCTACGAGCAGTACTTC.

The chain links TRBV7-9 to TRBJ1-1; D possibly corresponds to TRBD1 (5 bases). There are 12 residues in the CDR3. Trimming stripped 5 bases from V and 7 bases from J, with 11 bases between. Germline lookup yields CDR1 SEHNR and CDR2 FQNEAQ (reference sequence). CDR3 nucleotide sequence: TGTGCCAGCAGCCCCCAGGGTTTTGAAGCTTTCTTT. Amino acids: CASSPQGFEAFF.

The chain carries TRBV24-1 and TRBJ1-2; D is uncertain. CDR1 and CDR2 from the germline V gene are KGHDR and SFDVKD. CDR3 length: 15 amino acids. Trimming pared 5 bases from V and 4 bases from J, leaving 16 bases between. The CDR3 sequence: CATSGAEHPGYGYTF. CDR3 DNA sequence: TGTGCCACCAGTGGAGCGGAGCACCCGGGCTATGGCTACACCTTC.

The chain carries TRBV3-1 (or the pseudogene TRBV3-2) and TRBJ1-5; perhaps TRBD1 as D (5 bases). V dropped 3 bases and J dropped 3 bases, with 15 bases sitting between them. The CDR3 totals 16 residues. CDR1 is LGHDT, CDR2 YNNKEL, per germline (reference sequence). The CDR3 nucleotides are TGTGCCAGCAGCCAGAGGTCGGTAGGGGACAATCAGCCCCAGCATTTT. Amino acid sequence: CASSQRSVGDNQPQHF.

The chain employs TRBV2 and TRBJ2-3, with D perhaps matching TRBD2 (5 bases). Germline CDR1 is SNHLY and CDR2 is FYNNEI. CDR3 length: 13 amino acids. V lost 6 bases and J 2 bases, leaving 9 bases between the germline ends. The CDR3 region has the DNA TGTGCCAGCAGAGGAGGATACACAGATACGCAGTATTTT. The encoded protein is CASRGGYTDTQYF.

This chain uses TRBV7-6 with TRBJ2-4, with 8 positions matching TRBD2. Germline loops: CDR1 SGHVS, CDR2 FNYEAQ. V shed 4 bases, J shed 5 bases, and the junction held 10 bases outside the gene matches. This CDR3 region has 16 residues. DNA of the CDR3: TGTGCCAGCAGCTCCCTCGGGGGGGCGCATCAAAACATTCAGTACTTC. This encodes CASSSLGGAHQNIQYF.

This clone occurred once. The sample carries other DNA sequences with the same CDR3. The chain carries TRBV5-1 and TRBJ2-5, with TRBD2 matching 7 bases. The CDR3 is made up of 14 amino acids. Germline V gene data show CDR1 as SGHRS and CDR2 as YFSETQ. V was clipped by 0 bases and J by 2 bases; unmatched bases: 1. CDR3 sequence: CASSLASGQETQYF. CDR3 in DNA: TGCGCCAGCAGCTTGGCTAGCGGACAAGAGACCCAGTACTTC.

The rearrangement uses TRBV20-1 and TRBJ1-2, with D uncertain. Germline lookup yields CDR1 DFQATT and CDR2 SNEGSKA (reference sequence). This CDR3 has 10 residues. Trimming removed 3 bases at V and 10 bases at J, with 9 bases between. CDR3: CSASPTIYTF. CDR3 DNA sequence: TGCAGTGCTAGCCCCACAATCTACACCTTC.

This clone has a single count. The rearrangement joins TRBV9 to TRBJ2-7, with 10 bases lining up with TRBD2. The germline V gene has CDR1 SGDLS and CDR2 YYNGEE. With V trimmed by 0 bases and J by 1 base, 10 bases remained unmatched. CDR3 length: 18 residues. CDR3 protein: CASSVGPAGGPMSYEQYF. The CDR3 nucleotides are TGTGCCAGCAGCGTAGGCCCAGCGGGGGGGCCCATGTCCTACGAGCAGTACTTC.

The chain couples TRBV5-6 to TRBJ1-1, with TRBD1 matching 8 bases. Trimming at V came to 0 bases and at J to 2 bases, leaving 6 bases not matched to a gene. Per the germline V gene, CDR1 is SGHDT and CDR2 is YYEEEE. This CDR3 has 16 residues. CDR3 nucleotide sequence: TGTGCCAGCAGCTTGGGGACAGGGACTTTAAACACTGAAGCTTTCTTT. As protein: CASSLGTGTLNTEAFF.

CDR3 in amino acids: CASSPAGPTEAFF. The CDR3 bases are TGTGCCAGCAGCCCGGCGGGGCCAACTGAAGCTTTCTTT. The chain links TRBV27 to TRBJ1-1; possible D gene TRBD1, 5 bases. CDR1 and CDR2 (germline): MNHEY, SMNVEV (reference sequence). This CDR3 spans 13 amino acids. Trimming took 6 bases from V and 5 from J, leaving 13 bases between them.

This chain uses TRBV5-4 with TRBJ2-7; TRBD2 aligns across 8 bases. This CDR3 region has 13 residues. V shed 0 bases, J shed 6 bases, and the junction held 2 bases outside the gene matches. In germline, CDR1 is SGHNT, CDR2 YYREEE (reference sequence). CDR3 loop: CASSLGAGVEQYF. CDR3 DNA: TGTGCCAGCAGCTTGGGAGCGGGGGTCGAGCAGTACTTC.

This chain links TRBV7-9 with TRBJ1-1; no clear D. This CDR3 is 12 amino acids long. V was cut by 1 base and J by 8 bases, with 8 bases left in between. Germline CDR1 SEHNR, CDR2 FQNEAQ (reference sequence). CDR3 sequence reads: CASSLETEEAFF. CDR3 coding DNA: TGTGCCAGCAGCTTAGAAACAGAAGAAGCTTTCTTT.

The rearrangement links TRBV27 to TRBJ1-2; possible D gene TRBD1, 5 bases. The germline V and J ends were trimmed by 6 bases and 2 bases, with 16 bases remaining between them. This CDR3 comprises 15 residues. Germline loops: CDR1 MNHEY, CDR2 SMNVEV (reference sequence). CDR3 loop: CASSPGGGLNYGYTF. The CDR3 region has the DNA TGTGCCAGCAGCCCGGGGGGGGGATTAAACTATGGCTACACCTTC.

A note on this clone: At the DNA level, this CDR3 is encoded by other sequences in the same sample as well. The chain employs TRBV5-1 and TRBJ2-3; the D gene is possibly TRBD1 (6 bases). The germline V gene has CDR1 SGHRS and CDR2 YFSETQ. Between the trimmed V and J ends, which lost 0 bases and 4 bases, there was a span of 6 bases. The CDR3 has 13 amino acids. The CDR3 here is CASSLEGADTQYF. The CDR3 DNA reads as TGCGCCAGCAGCTTGGAGGGGGCAGATACGCAGTATTTT.

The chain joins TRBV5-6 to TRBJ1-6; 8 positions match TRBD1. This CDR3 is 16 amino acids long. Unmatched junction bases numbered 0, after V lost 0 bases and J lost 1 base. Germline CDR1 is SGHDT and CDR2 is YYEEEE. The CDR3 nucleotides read TGTGCCAGCAGCTTGGGGGACAGGTCCTATAATTCACCCCTCCACTTT. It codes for CASSLGDRSYNSPLHF.

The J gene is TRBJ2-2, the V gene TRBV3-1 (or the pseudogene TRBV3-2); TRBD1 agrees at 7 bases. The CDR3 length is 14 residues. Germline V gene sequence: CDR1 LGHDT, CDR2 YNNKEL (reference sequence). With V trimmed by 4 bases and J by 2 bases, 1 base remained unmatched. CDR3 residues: CASSRDSNTGELFF. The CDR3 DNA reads TGTGCCAGCAGCCGGGACAGTAACACCGGGGAGCTGTTTTTT.

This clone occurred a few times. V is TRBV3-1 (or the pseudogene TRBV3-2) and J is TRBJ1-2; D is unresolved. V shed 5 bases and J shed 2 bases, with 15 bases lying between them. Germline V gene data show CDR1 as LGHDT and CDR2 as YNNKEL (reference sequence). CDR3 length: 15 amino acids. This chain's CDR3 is CASSFRHRGNYGYTF. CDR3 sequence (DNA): TGTGCCAGCAGCTTTCGACACCGAGGGAACTATGGCTACACCTTC.

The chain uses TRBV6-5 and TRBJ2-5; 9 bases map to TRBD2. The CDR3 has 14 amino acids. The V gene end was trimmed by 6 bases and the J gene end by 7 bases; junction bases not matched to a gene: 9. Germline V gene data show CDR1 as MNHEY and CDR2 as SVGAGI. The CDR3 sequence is CASRVAGAQGTQYF. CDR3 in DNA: TGTGCCAGCAGAGTAGCGGGGGCCCAGGGGACCCAGTACTTC.

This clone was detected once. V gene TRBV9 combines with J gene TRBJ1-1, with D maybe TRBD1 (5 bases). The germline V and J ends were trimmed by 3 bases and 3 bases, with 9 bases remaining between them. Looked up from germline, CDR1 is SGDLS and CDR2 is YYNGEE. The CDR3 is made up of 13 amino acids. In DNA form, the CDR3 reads TGTGCCAGCAGCGCCGGGGGATACACTGAAGCTTTCTTT. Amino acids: CASSAGGYTEAFF.